Each of the 10 T cell receptor beta chains below was sequenced from the same sample in a study of T cell repertoires in cytomegalovirus infection. These receptors' targets are unknown. TCRdb itself ran the reads through MiXCR, one entry per CDR3 protein. The sample has fewer than 850,000 distinct CDR3 sequences; 25% to 35% are singletons. The sample here was cultured CD8+ T cells from PBMCs, taken from culture after CMV antigen stimulation. The source of these receptors is a human donor in good health (CMV status not recorded). Some clones in this sample may be carry-over from other donors' samples.

The sample holds one count of this clonotype. The CDR3: CASSQEGWRGGPSEQFF. In DNA, the CDR3 is TGTGCCAGCAGCCAAGAGGGGTGGAGGGGAGGCCCCAGTGAGCAGTTCTTC. The chain carries TRBV4-2 and TRBJ2-1; possibly TRBD2 for D (6 bases). The length of the CDR3 is 17 residues. The V end lost 0 bases, the J end lost 9 bases, and 21 bases lay between the germline ends. The germline V gene encodes CDR1 LGHNA and CDR2 YNFKEQ.

This clonotype occurred many times. The chain joins TRBV7-2 to TRBJ2-7; 9 nucleotides match TRBD2. Trimming took 3 bases from V and 5 from J; bases not matched to a gene: 14. This CDR3 is built from 17 residues. The germline gives CDR1 SGHTA, CDR2 FQGNSA. The CDR3 here is CASSFSGLAGALNEQYF. The CDR3 region has the DNA TGTGCCAGCAGCTTTAGTGGATTAGCGGGGGCACTGAACGAGCAGTACTTC.

The sample holds one count of this clonotype. This chain links TRBV6-6 with TRBJ1-4, with no clear D. There are 15 residues in the CDR3. Trimming took 1 base from V and 7 from J, leaving 13 bases between them. Germline-derived CDR1 and CDR2 are MNHNY and SVGAGI (reference sequence). CDR3 region: CASSYLSGSVEKLFF. The CDR3 coding sequence is TGTGCCAGCAGTTACTTGAGTGGGAGCGTTGAAAAACTGTTTTTT.

This clonotype was detected a few times. A read error may account for a junction end that differs from germline. V usage is TRBV6-1 and J usage is TRBJ2-1; 12 nucleotides match TRBD1. CDR3 length: 13 amino acids. The germline V gene has CDR1 MNHNS and CDR2 SASEGT. DNA of the CDR3: TGTGCCAGCAGTGAATTATCTGGGACAGGGGGCCTCTTC. It yields the protein CASSELSGTGGLF.

This clonotype has only a few counts. The rearrangement uses TRBV24-1 and TRBJ1-2, with D uncertain. There are 13 residues in the CDR3. CDR1 is KGHDR, CDR2 SFDVKD, per germline. The ends were cut back, 4 bases at V and 0 bases at J, with 5 bases in the middle. Written as DNA, the CDR3 is TGTGCCACCAGTGACCCGGCTAACTATGGCTACACCTTC. Its protein product is CATSDPANYGYTF.

Only one count was recorded for this clonotype. A junction end diverges from the germline sequence, so it may reflect a read error. The rearrangement uses TRBV12-3 or TRBV12-4 and TRBJ2-5, with D perhaps given as TRBD1 or TRBD2 (6 bases each). CDR3 size: 13 residues. Here the CDR3 reads CASSLSGEETQCF. The CDR3 nucleotides are TGTGCCAGCAGTTTATCAGGGGAGGAGACCCAGTGCTTC.

This clonotype has ten or more counts. The chain combines TRBV7-9 with TRBJ1-1; maybe TRBD1 (5 bases). Germline loops: CDR1 SEHNR, CDR2 FQNEAQ (reference sequence). Trimming stripped 5 bases from V and 10 bases from J, with 17 bases between. CDR3 size: 13 residues. CDR3 sequence reads: CASSTRVIEGAFF. DNA of the CDR3: TGTGCCAGCAGCACCAGGGTGATCGAGGGAGCTTTCTTT.

This clonotype was detected many times. The J gene is TRBJ1-3, the V gene TRBV5-6; TRBD1 is a possible D gene (6 bases). This CDR3 is 16 amino acids long. Trimming cost V 3 bases and J 0 bases, with 13 bases left between them. Germline CDR1 reads SGHDT; CDR2 reads YYEEEE. CDR3 bases: TGTGCCAGCAGCTGGGGGGCGTCGAGCTCTGGAAACACCATATATTTT. Its translation: CASSWGASSSGNTIYF.

CDR3 residues: CASSQDPGPYEAFF. In DNA form, the CDR3 reads TGCGCCAGCAGCCAGGATCCTGGACCCTATGAAGCTTTCTTT. V and J are TRBV4-3 and TRBJ1-1; D call uncertain. This CDR3 region has 14 residues. The germline V gene has CDR1 LGHNA and CDR2 YSLEER. V dropped 3 bases and J dropped 7 bases, with 15 bases sitting between them.

The chain is built from TRBV10-3 and TRBJ1-1, with D possibly matching TRBD1 (5 bases). The germline CDR1 and CDR2 sequences are ENHRY and SYGVKD. The CDR3 is made up of 13 amino acids. The V end was cut by 8 bases, the J end by 0 bases, with 10 bases between. Written as DNA, the CDR3 is TGTGCCATCTTCGGGGGAATGAACACTGAAGCTTTCTTT. It translates to CAIFGGMNTEAFF.